This T cell receptor beta chain was captured in a study of blood T cell repertoires in COVID-19. Study-level background: The samples span acute and convalescent COVID-19 from the United States, Italy and Spain.

In the original analysis: It was from reference gene primer amplification that nucleated cell counts were estimated. Repertoires were generated with immunoSEQ multiplex PCR, while TCRdb's copy carries only in-frame clones and drops some. D and trimming were read from the DNA, whereas the V and J calls and clone size are those reported in that table. The sample yields around 130,000 clones, approximately 86% seen once. This CDR3 is 13 amino acids long. Trimming shortened V by 1 base and J by 7 bases, and 8 bases separated the two germline ends. The germline CDR1 and CDR2 sequences are SGHAT and FQNNGV. Clinical history as reported by participants underpinned cohort assignment.

The rearrangement joins TRBV11-2 to TRBJ2-1, with D possibly being TRBD1 (6 bases). This receptor was taken from a woman aged 45-65 years who had recovered from COVID-19. Sequences were obtained from PBMCs or T cells enriched from blood (not recorded which). CDR3 loop: CASSLVRGNEQFF. The CDR3 DNA follows: TGTGCCAGCAGCTTAGTCAGGGGTAATGAGCAGTTCTTC.